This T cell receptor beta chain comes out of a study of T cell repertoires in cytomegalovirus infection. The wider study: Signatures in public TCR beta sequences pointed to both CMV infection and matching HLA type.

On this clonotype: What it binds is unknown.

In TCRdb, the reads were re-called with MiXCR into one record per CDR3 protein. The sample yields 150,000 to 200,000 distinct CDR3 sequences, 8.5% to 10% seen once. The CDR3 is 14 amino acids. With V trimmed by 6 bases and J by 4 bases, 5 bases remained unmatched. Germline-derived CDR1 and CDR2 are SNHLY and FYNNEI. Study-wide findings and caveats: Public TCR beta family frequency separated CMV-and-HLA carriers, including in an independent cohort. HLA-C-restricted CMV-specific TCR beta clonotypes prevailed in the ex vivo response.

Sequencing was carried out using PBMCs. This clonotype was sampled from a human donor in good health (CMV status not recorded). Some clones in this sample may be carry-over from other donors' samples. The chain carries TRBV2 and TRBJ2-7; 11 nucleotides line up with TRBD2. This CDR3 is CASSPLAGVYEQYF. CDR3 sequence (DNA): TGTGCCAGCAGCCCACTAGCGGGAGTTTACGAGCAGTACTTC.